A single sample gave rise to the 7 T cell receptor beta chains below, sequenced in a study of a mutant IDH1 vaccine in newly diagnosed glioma. For these receptors, no antigen is known. Time point meaning: week 47, end of study. All doses held 300 ug of mutant IDH1 20-mer peptide, with topical imiquimod. Only in-frame clones appear in the TCRdb table, and some are missing; sequencing was by immunoSEQ multiplex PCR. The sample gives around 30,000 clones, around nine tenths of which show up once; around 11% is in the top ten. Sequencing used PBMCs, obtained from a glioma patient whose treatment included an IDH1 peptide vaccine. The receptor set was obtained from a woman aged 25-40 years with glioma.

This clone was observed once. The chain employs TRBV5-6 and TRBJ2-4; unclear D gene. Germline loops: CDR1 SGHDT, CDR2 YYEEEE. This CDR3 is 13 amino acids long. V dropped 0 bases and J dropped 7 bases, with 8 bases sitting between them. CDR3 loop: CASSLARWNIQYF. In nucleotides, the CDR3 is TGTGCCAGCAGCTTGGCCAGATGGAACATTCAGTACTTC. The full variable domain, with the rest looked up from reference TRBV5-6 and TRBJ2-4, is DAGVTQSPTHLIKTRGQQVTLRCSPKSGHDTVSWYQQALGQGPQFIFQYYEEEERQRGNFPDRFSGHQFPNYSSELNVNALLLGDSALYLCASSLARWNIQYFGAGTRLSVL.

This chain links TRBV7-9 with TRBJ1-4; 8 nucleotides match TRBD1. V trimming: 6 bases; J trimming: 3 bases; junction bases outside the gene matches: 9. The CDR3 loop spans 16 amino acids. Germline V gives CDR1 SEHNR, CDR2 FQNEAQ (reference sequence). DNA of the CDR3: TGTGCCAGCAGGAAGGAGCGACAGGGGCCTAATGAAAAACTGTTTTTT. Residues: CASRKERQGPNEKLFF.

The CDR3, as DNA: TGTGCCAGCAGCGCGCGGGGGGGAGATGAGCAGTTCTTC. The encoded protein is CASSARGGDEQFF. The chain has TRBV5-8 and TRBJ2-1; 9 nucleotides align to TRBD2. The germline V gene encodes CDR1 SGHTS and CDR2 YDEGEE. J lost 8 bases, V lost 4 bases, and 4 bases had no gene match. This CDR3 is 13 amino acids long.

This sequence joins TRBV5-4 and TRBJ2-7; no firm D call. The CDR3 is 14 residues long. Germline V gene data show CDR1 as SGHNT and CDR2 as YYREEE (reference sequence). V lost 0 bases, J lost 2 bases, and 9 bases lay in between. The CDR3 bases are TGTGCCAGCAGCTTGGCCGTGGGAACCTACGAGCAGTACTTC. It specifies CASSLAVGTYEQYF.

The table lists this clone with a few counts. The genes are TRBV14 and TRBJ2-7, with 7 positions matching TRBD1. The CDR3 loop spans 12 amino acids. V gave up 5 bases and J gave up 2 bases; unmatched junction bases: 0. Germline CDR1 SGHDN, CDR2 FVKESK. The chain's CDR3 is CASSGTAYEQYF. CDR3 DNA: TGTGCCAGCAGCGGGACAGCCTACGAGCAGTACTTC.

The DNA of the CDR3 is TGCGCCAGCAGGCATCAGCCAAGCGGAATTAGCGGCTACAATGAGCAGTTCTTC. This encodes CASRHQPSGISGYNEQFF. This rearrangement joins TRBV4-3 to TRBJ2-1; TRBD2 might be the D (6 bases). The CDR3 is 18 amino acids. CDR1 is LGHNA, CDR2 YSLEER, per germline. Trimming pared 6 bases from V and 3 bases from J, leaving 24 bases between.

A few counts support this clone. V usage is TRBV5-4 and J usage is TRBJ2-5; 8 nucleotides agree with TRBD2. Germline V CDR1 and CDR2: SGHNT, YYREEE (reference sequence). The CDR3 loop spans 14 amino acids. The J segment lost 1 base and the V segment lost 3 bases, leaving 2 bases of the junction unmatched. As DNA, the CDR3 is TGTGCCAGCAGCTCCGGACTAGCCCAAGAGACCCAGTACTTC. It encodes CASSSGLAQETQYF.